This T cell receptor (beta chain) was captured by sequencing in a study of T cell changes during pregnancy in multiple sclerosis. To note about this clone: Distinct nucleotide sequences in the sample also encode this CDR3.

CDR1 is MNHEY, CDR2 SMNVEV, per germline (reference sequence). The CDR3 spans 12 residues. V was cut by 5 bases and J by 4 bases, with 9 bases left in between. Here immunoSEQ multiplex PCR was the method, and the copy in TCRdb shows in-frame clones only, minus some. The table records nearly 110,000 clones, under 95% of them present only once. The TCR comes from a female donor with multiple sclerosis, enrolled in a pregnancy study. The chain links TRBV27 to TRBJ2-7; D may be TRBD1 (5 bases). The sequenced sample was peripheral blood, obtained before pregnancy. CDR3 DNA: TGTGCCAGCAGTATAACAGGATACGAGCAGTACTTC. Its protein is CASSITGYEQYF.